This T cell receptor beta chain emerged from a study of T cells in Graves' hyperthyroidism and ophthalmopathy. Stable hyperthyroidism: no ophthalmopathy progression over 18 months of follow-up. Clinical symptoms, serum thyroxine, TRAb, thyroid ultrasound and orbital computed tomography established diagnosis. RNA transcripts gave rise to amplified TCR beta CDR3 regions. Using the HTBI primer set, a first-round RT-PCR was run on the TCR CDR3. Via MiXCR, TCRdb re-called the multiplex PCR reads, giving one row per CDR3 protein. The sample holds about 580,000 distinct CDR3 sequences; about 45% are singletons and the top ten take around 7.7%. This CDR3 is 16 amino acids long. Germline values: CDR1 MNHNY, CDR2 SVGAGI (reference sequence). V shed 1 base and J 10 bases; nucleotides not matched to a gene: 10. Whole-study results and caveats: Most thyroid-expanded clonotypes above 0.001 were also found in blood. From stable hyperthyroidism, ophthalmopathy was separated by a 13 V-J model.

At least ten counts were recorded for this clonotype. Its specificity is unknown. Specimen: peripheral blood or thyroid tissue (not recorded which). This sequence was found in a young woman with Graves' hyperthyroidism. The chain joins TRBV6-6 to TRBJ1-6, with 7 nucleotides matching TRBD1. This CDR3 reads CASSYLKTGEGSPLHF. CDR3 nucleotide sequence: TGTGCCAGCAGTTACTTAAAAACAGGGGAAGGATCACCCCTCCACTTT.